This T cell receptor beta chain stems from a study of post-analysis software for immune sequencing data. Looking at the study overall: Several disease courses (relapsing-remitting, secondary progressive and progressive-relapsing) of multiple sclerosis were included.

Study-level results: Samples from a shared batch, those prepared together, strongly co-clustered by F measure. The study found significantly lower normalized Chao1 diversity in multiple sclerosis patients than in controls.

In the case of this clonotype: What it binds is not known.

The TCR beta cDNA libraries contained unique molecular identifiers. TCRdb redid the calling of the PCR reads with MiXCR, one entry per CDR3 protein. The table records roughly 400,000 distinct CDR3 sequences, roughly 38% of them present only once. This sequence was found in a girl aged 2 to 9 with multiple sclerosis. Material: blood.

The CDR3: CSASDSSQETQYF. The DNA for the CDR3 is TGCAGCGCCAGCGACAGCTCCCAGGAGACCCAGTACTTC. V and J are TRBV29-1 and TRBJ2-5, with D possibly being TRBD1 (5 bases). V was shortened by 7 bases and J by 5 bases, with 17 bases between the two germline ends. CDR1 is SQVTM, CDR2 ANQGSEA, per germline. This CDR3 has 13 amino acids.